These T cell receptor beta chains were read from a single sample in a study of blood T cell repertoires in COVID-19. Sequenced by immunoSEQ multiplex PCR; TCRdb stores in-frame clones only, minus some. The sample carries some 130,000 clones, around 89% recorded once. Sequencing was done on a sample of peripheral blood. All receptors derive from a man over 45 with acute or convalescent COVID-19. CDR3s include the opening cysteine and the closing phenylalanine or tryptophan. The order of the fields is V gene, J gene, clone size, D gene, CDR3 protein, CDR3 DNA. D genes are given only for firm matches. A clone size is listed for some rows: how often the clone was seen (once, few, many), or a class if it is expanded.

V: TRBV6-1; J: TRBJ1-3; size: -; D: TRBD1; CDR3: CASSEDRDWENTIYF; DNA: TGTGCCAGCAGTGAGGACAGGGATTGGGAAAACACCATATATTTT
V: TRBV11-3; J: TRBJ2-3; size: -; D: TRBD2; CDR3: CASSLGWRGGAPSSTDTQYF; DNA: TGTGCCAGCAGCTTGGGCTGGCGCGGGGGGGCCCCCTCTAGCACAGATACGCAGTATTTT
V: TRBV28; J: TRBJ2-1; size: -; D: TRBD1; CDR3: CASDTWGEGAWNEQFF; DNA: TGTGCCAGCGACACGTGGGGCGAGGGGGCTTGGAATGAGCAGTTCTTC
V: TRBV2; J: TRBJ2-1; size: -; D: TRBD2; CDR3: CASSEISGAPNEQFF; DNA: TGTGCCAGCAGTGAAATTAGCGGGGCCCCGAATGAGCAGTTCTTC
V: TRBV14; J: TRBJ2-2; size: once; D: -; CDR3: CASSTRYANTGELFF; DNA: TGTGCCAGCAGCACTCGCTACGCGAACACCGGGGAGCTGTTTTTT
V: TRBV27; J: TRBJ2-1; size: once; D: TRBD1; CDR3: CASSPNRGEQFF; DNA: TGTGCCAGCAGTCCGAACAGGGGTGAGCAGTTCTTC
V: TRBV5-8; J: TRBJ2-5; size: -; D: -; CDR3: CASSSYSGPGTQYF; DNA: TGTGCCAGCAGCTCGTATAGCGGCCCGGGGACCCAGTACTTC
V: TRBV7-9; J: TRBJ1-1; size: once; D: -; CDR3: CASSLQGDTEAFF; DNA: TGTGCCAGCAGCTTACAGGGCGACACTGAAGCTTTCTTT
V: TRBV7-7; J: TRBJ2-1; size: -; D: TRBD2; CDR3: CASSRNSGGAEQFF; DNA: TGTGCTAGCAGCCGTAATAGCGGGGGAGCTGAGCAGTTCTTC
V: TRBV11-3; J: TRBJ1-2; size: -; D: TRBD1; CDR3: CASSSDREGRGYTF; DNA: TGTGCCAGCAGCTCGGACAGGGAAGGGCGAGGCTACACCTTC
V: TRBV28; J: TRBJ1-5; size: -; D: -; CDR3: CASSTAGEGRPQHF; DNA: TGTGCCAGCAGTACTGCAGGTGAGGGCAGGCCCCAGCATTTT
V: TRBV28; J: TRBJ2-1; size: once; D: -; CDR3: CASSLLNLQGNVLNEQFF; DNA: TGTGCCAGCAGTCTCCTCAATCTTCAGGGTAATGTGTTGAATGAGCAGTTCTTC
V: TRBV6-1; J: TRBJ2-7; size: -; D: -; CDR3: CASSEGWAEAYEQYF; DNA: TGTGCCAGCAGTGAGGGCTGGGCAGAAGCCTACGAGCAGTACTTC
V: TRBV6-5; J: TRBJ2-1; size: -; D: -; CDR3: CASTPQTNEQFF; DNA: TGTGCCAGCACCCCCCAAACTAATGAGCAGTTCTTC
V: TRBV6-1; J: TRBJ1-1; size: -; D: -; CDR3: CASSEATAGSLANTEAFF; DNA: TGTGCCAGCAGTGAAGCTACCGCAGGGTCACTCGCGAACACTGAAGCTTTCTTT
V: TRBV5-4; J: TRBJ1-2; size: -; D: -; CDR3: CASSFRDRYTF; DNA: TGTGCCAGCAGCTTCAGGGATCGCTACACCTTC
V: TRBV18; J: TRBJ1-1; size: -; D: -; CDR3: CASSYSRVGNTEAFF; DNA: TGTGCCAGCTCATACTCCCGGGTAGGGAACACTGAAGCTTTCTTT
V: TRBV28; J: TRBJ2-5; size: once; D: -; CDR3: CASSRSNKGQETQYF; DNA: TGTGCCAGCAGTCGATCCAACAAGGGGCAAGAGACCCAGTACTTC
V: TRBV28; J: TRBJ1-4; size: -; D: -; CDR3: CALGRPGLTEKLFF; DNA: TGTGCTCTAGGGCGTCCGGGACTGACGGAAAAACTGTTTTTT
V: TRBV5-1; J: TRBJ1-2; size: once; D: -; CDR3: CASSLAQGNNYGYTF; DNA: TGCGCCAGCAGCTTGGCTCAGGGGAATAACTATGGCTACACCTTC
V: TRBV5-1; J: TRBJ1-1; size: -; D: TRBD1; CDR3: CASSWKGQGGTEAFF; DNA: TGCGCCAGCAGCTGGAAGGGCCAGGGGGGCACTGAAGCTTTCTTT
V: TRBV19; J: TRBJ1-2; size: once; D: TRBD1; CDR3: CASTLGQNYGYTF; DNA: TGTGCCAGTACCCTGGGACAGAACTATGGCTACACCTTC
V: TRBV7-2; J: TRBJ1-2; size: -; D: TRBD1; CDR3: CASSSQTGPEYGYTF; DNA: TGTGCCAGCAGCTCCCAGACAGGGCCAGAGTATGGCTACACCTTC
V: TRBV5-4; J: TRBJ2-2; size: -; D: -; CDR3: CASSLGGVTTGELFF; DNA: TGTGCCAGCAGCTTGGGCGGGGTAACCACCGGGGAGCTGTTTTTT
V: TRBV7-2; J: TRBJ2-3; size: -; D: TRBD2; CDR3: CASSFGTSGGAIDTQYF; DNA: TGTGCCAGCAGCTTCGGGACTAGCGGGGGGGCTATAGATACGCAGTATTTT
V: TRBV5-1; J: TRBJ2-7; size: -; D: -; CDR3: CASSLETVPTEQYF; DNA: TGCGCCAGCAGCTTGGAAACAGTCCCCACCGAGCAGTACTTC
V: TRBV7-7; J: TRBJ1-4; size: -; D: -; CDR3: CASSFGVQPNEKLFF; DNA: TGTGCTAGCAGCTTCGGTGTACAGCCTAATGAAAAACTGTTTTTT
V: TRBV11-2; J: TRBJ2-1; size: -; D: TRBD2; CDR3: CASSVPGLADFYNEQFF; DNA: TGTGCCAGCAGCGTGCCGGGACTAGCGGATTTCTACAATGAGCAGTTCTTC